These T cell receptor beta chains were read from a single sample in a study of blood T cell repertoires in COVID-19. Clones were sequenced by immunoSEQ multiplex PCR, and TCRdb holds only the in-frame ones, with some missing. This table has about 81,000 clones, about 86% appearing once. Sequencing used peripheral blood. These receptors came from a woman older than 75 with acute or convalescent COVID-19. Both conserved end residues are part of each CDR3. Each record gives: J gene, V gene, D gene, clone size, CDR3 DNA, CDR3 protein. A D gene is named only where the DNA matches it firmly. Size is stated for part of the rows, as once, few or many counts, or as a class when the clone is expanded.

j_call: TRBJ2-7
v_call: TRBV25-1
d_call: .
clone_size: .
cdr3_nt: TGTGCCAGCAGTGACGGGGGTGGGGGTCCCTCCTACGAGCAGTACTTC
cdr3_aa: CASSDGGGGPSYEQYF

j_call: TRBJ1-2
v_call: TRBV6-1
d_call: .
clone_size: .
cdr3_nt: TGTGCCAGCAGTGACACCGGGACACCCGAGGCAAACTATGGCTACACCTTC
cdr3_aa: CASSDTGTPEANYGYTF

j_call: TRBJ2-7
v_call: TRBV6-5
d_call: .
clone_size: .
cdr3_nt: TGTGCCGCTGGTACTACTGGAGAGCAGTACTTC
cdr3_aa: CAAGTTGEQYF

j_call: TRBJ2-2
v_call: TRBV7-2
d_call: .
clone_size: few
cdr3_nt: TGTGCCAGCAGCTCCCGAGAGAACACCGGGGAGCTGTTTTTT
cdr3_aa: CASSSRENTGELFF

j_call: TRBJ2-4
v_call: TRBV19
d_call: TRBD1
clone_size: .
cdr3_nt: TGTGCCAGTCAGGGGGTAGGGACGGATCTAAGCATTCAGTACTTC
cdr3_aa: CASQGVGTDLSIQYF

j_call: TRBJ1-5
v_call: TRBV19
d_call: .
clone_size: .
cdr3_nt: TGTGCCAGTAGTAACACAGGGATAGGTCAGCCCCAGCATTTT
cdr3_aa: CASSNTGIGQPQHF

j_call: TRBJ1-1
v_call: TRBV7-2
d_call: .
clone_size: .
cdr3_nt: TGTGCCAGCAGCTTAGCGGACAGACTGAACACTGAAGCTTTCTTT
cdr3_aa: CASSLADRLNTEAFF

j_call: TRBJ2-5
v_call: TRBV19
d_call: TRBD2
clone_size: .
cdr3_nt: TGTGCCAGTAGACGGACCGGGACTAGCGGGGGACAAGAGACCCAGTACTTC
cdr3_aa: CASRRTGTSGGQETQYF

j_call: TRBJ2-3
v_call: TRBV13
d_call: TRBD2
clone_size: few
cdr3_nt: TGTGCCAGCAGCTTAGACAGGACTAGCGGGAGAAATACAGATACGCAGTATTTT
cdr3_aa: CASSLDRTSGRNTDTQYF

j_call: TRBJ2-2
v_call: TRBV7-2
d_call: .
clone_size: .
cdr3_nt: TGTGCCAGCAGCTTAGGTAGCGGCACCGGGGAGCTGTTTTTT
cdr3_aa: CASSLGSGTGELFF

j_call: TRBJ1-2
v_call: TRBV5-1
d_call: .
clone_size: .
cdr3_nt: TGCGCCAGCAGCTTGGATGCGGGGTTGGGGGAAGGCTACACCTTC
cdr3_aa: CASSLDAGLGEGYTF

j_call: TRBJ1-1
v_call: TRBV5-6
d_call: TRBD1
clone_size: .
cdr3_nt: TGTGCCAGCAGCCACCCGAGGCAGGGGGGTGAAGCTTTCTTT
cdr3_aa: CASSHPRQGGEAFF

j_call: TRBJ2-1
v_call: TRBV9
d_call: .
clone_size: once
cdr3_nt: TGTGCCAGCAGCGGACCTAGCGTCACTGGGAATGAGCAGTTCTTC
cdr3_aa: CASSGPSVTGNEQFF

j_call: TRBJ2-7
v_call: TRBV9
d_call: TRBD2
clone_size: .
cdr3_nt: TGTGCCAGCAGCCCAGCGGGGGAATCCTACGAGCAGTACTTC
cdr3_aa: CASSPAGESYEQYF

j_call: TRBJ2-7
v_call: TRBV5-6
d_call: .
clone_size: .
cdr3_nt: TGTGCCAGCAGCTGGGGCCCCTACGAGCAGTACTTC
cdr3_aa: CASSWGPYEQYF

j_call: TRBJ1-2
v_call: TRBV19
d_call: .
clone_size: .
cdr3_nt: TGTGCCAGTAGTATTGGCGTAAAGGATCGCGGGGCTTATGGCTACACCTTC
cdr3_aa: CASSIGVKDRGAYGYTF

j_call: TRBJ2-7
v_call: TRBV12-3/TRBV12-4
d_call: .
clone_size: .
cdr3_nt: TGTGCCAGCAGGAGAAGAAACTCCTACGAGCAGTACTTC
cdr3_aa: CASRRRNSYEQYF

j_call: TRBJ1-2
v_call: TRBV6-1
d_call: .
clone_size: few
cdr3_nt: TGTGCCAGCAGTGAGGAAGGGGGTAACTATGGCTACACCTTC
cdr3_aa: CASSEEGGNYGYTF

j_call: TRBJ2-7
v_call: TRBV10-2
d_call: TRBD1
clone_size: few
cdr3_nt: TGCGCCAGCAACAGACAGGGCTTCGCCTACGAGCAGTACTTC
cdr3_aa: CASNRQGFAYEQYF

j_call: TRBJ2-7
v_call: TRBV3-1/TRBV3-2
d_call: .
clone_size: .
cdr3_nt: TGTGCCAGCAGCCACGGGAGCTCCTACGAGCAGTACTTC
cdr3_aa: CASSHGSSYEQYF

j_call: TRBJ2-7
v_call: TRBV7-2
d_call: TRBD1
clone_size: once
cdr3_nt: TGTGCCAGCAGCTATGACAGGGCCCCCTCCTACGAGCAGTACTTC
cdr3_aa: CASSYDRAPSYEQYF

j_call: TRBJ1-1
v_call: TRBV19
d_call: TRBD1
clone_size: .
cdr3_nt: TGTGCCAGTAGTCCCCTGGACAGGGGTACGAACACTGAAGCTTTCTTT
cdr3_aa: CASSPLDRGTNTEAFF